Shown below are 5 T cell receptor beta chains from a single sample sequenced in a study of cytomegalovirus exposure and HLA in healthy donors. Use of 60 Vbeta and 13 Jbeta primers characterized the PCR. The repertoire was sequenced with immunoSEQ multiplex PCR; TCRdb's copy has only in-frame clones and lacks some. The data show 200,000 or so clones, over 65% seen once. What was sequenced was PBMCs. The receptors come from a boy aged 2 to 10 in good health and CMV-seronegative.

The chain carries TRBV5-6 and TRBJ2-2, with D possibly TRBD2 on 5 matching bases. This CDR3 has 15 residues. V gave up 2 bases and J gave up 5 bases, with 13 bases separating them. Per the germline V gene, CDR1 is SGHDT and CDR2 is YYEEEE. The CDR3 region is CASSFSGPGTGELFF. CDR3 nucleotide sequence: TGTGCCAGCAGCTTCAGCGGTCCGGGGACCGGGGAGCTGTTTTTT.

V usage is TRBV4-1 and J usage is TRBJ2-3; TRBD2 matches 10 bases. With 0 bases clipped from V and 8 bases from J, the junction kept 8 bases outside the gene matches. Germline V gives CDR1 MGHRA, CDR2 YSYEKL. The CDR3 has 16 residues. The CDR3 DNA follows: TGCGCCAGCAGCCAAGATTTAGCGGGGGGACTCGGTACGCAGTATTTT. Translating gives CASSQDLAGGLGTQYF.

This clone was observed a handful of times. This rearrangement joins TRBV19 to TRBJ2-7; 8 bases agree with TRBD2. The CDR3 contains 15 residues. In germline, CDR1 is LNHDA, CDR2 SQIVND (reference sequence). V lost 3 bases, J lost 2 bases, and 6 bases stayed unmatched. This CDR3 is CASSIGSGVPYEQYF. The CDR3 nucleotides read TGTGCCAGTAGTATTGGTAGCGGGGTTCCCTACGAGCAGTACTTC.

Written as DNA, the CDR3 is TGTGCCAGCAGCGTAGGGGGCCGACACTCTGGAAACACCATATATTTT. Encoded protein: CASSVGGRHSGNTIYF. The chain couples TRBV9 to TRBJ1-3; tentatively, D is TRBD1 (5 bases). The CDR3 has 16 amino acids. V lost 0 bases to trimming and J lost 0 bases, with 10 bases between them. The germline V gene has CDR1 SGDLS and CDR2 YYNGEE.

The DNA of the CDR3 is TGCGCCAGCAGCCAGGATGATAGACGGGGGAGAGAGACCCAGTACTTC. It codes for CASSQDDRRGRETQYF. The V call is TRBV4-1, the J call TRBJ2-5; possible D gene TRBD2, 6 bases. This CDR3 has 16 amino acids. Germline V gives CDR1 MGHRA, CDR2 YSYEKL. V was trimmed by 3 bases and J by 4 bases, leaving 18 bases between them.